This T cell receptor beta chain stems from a study of T-cell memory formation after mild COVID-19. In the case of this clonotype: Antigen unknown.

With 5 bases removed from V and 0 bases from J, the gap between germline ends came to 13 bases. The CDR3 runs 16 residues. Libraries for TCRalpha and TCRbeta carried sample barcodes and unique molecular identifiers via 5'RACE. MiXCR, run by TCRdb on the 5' RACE reads, gives a single entry per CDR3 protein. The table lists around 340,000 distinct CDR3 sequences, roughly an eighth of them singletons. Study-wide points: CD4+ bias marked clones expanding day 15 to 37, unlike balanced contracting clones. Certain responding clones were present in pre-infection memory, suggesting participation of cross-reactive memory. The authors left the SARS-CoV-2 specificity of second-wave clones peaking on day 37 unconfirmed.

Sequencing used PBMCs or a T cell subset sorted from them (not recorded which). The chain is built from TRBV12-3 or TRBV12-4 and TRBJ2-2; a possible D gene is TRBD2 (6 bases). The TCR sequence derives from a man aged 18-30 years who had mild COVID-19 (a few samples of this study predate the infection). Cell type and time point are not known. Here the CDR3 DNA reads TGTGCCAGCAGTCCGTTTGCGGGGTCGAACACCGGGGAGCTGTTTTTT. Residues: CASSPFAGSNTGELFF.